This T cell receptor (beta chain) was sequenced in a study of blood T cell repertoires in COVID-19. Overall study context: Sources were T cells, B-cell-depleted T cells, or PBMCs; the material itself was cDNA or gDNA.

The trim removed 3 bases at V and 6 bases at J, leaving 14 bases unmatched. Germline V gives CDR1 SGHTS, CDR2 YDEGEE. The CDR3 contains 17 residues. This table comes from immunoSEQ multiplex PCR, and its TCRdb copy is limited to in-frame clones, with some not included. The table includes 12,000 to 15,000 clones, about 69% detected once. Input material: peripheral blood. This sequence originates from a man between 60 and 70 years old with acute or convalescent COVID-19. The chain is built from TRBV5-8 and TRBJ2-1; 8 positions agree with TRBD1. CDR3 sequence: CASSWGTGGPPPNEQFF. DNA for the CDR3: TGTGCCAGCAGCTGGGGGACAGGCGGCCCCCCTCCCAATGAGCAGTTCTTC.